The 21 T cell receptor beta chains below were found in one sample sequenced in a study of blood T cell repertoires in COVID-19 (dated by TCRdb to about 2020). Libraries were prepared through the immunoSEQ multiplex PCR assay. Not all clones reach the TCRdb copy of this immuneACCESS table, which keeps in-frame sequences only. Checked studies attribute under half of the gap to unresolved V genes and leave the rest unexplained. The sample includes 250,000 to 350,000 clones, with around 88% observed a single time. The ten largest clones capture roughly 2.1% of the sample. The sequencing input was peripheral blood. The receptors here all came from a woman younger than 45 who had recovered from COVID-19.

This clone was recorded only once. J is TRBJ1-4 and V is TRBV7-9; 7 nucleotides agree with TRBD1. Trimming cost V 1 base and J 0 bases; bases outside gene matches: 5. The CDR3 runs 17 residues. Per germline, CDR1 SEHNR and CDR2 FQNEAQ (reference sequence). For the CDR3, the DNA is TGTGCCAGCAGCTTAGGCCTACAGGGGTCAACTAATGAAAAACTGTTTTTT. This sequence encodes CASSLGLQGSTNEKLFF.

The chain uses TRBV5-4 and TRBJ1-1, with a weak D call TRBD1 (5 bases). Germline-derived CDR1 and CDR2 are SGHNT and YYREEE (reference sequence). V gave up 0 bases and J gave up 3 bases, with 12 bases separating them. CDR3 length: 15 amino acids. The CDR3, as DNA: TGTGCCAGCAGCTTGGATCCCAGGGCGGACACTGAAGCTTTCTTT. This translates into CASSLDPRADTEAFF.

This clone was seen just once. The chain joins TRBV4-3 to TRBJ2-1; 10 nucleotides line up with TRBD2. Germline values: CDR1 LGHNA, CDR2 YSLEER. The CDR3 consists of 16 residues. The J segment lost 2 bases and the V segment lost 1 base, leaving 2 bases of the junction unmatched. The CDR3, as DNA: TGCGCCAGCAGCCAAGGGCTAGCGGGGGCCTACAATGAGCAGTTCTTC. This sequence encodes CASSQGLAGAYNEQFF.

Comments on this clone: A junction boundary mismatches the germline segment, possibly from a read error. The V call is TRBV7-2, the J call TRBJ2-1; 10 bases align to TRBD2. The CDR3 contains 14 residues. Germline V gene lookup returns CDR1 SGHTA and CDR2 FQGNSA. The DNA of the CDR3 is TGTGCCAGCAGCTTAGGTCTAGCGGGGGTCCCGAGGGTCTTC. Its translation: CASSLGLAGVPRVF.

This chain uses TRBV11-2 with TRBJ2-3; 9 nucleotides align to TRBD2. V shed 5 bases and J 6 bases; nucleotides not matched to a gene: 12. This CDR3 is built from 16 residues. Germline CDR1 is SGHAT and CDR2 is FQNNGV. As DNA, the CDR3 is TGTGCCAGCAGCCAACTTAGGCGGGGGGGCTCCGATACGCAGTATTTT. Amino acid sequence: CASSQLRRGGSDTQYF.

The rearrangement joins TRBV5-4 to TRBJ1-1; D gene ambiguous. Trimming took off 7 bases at V and 0 bases at J, with 10 bases between the two ends. The CDR3 is 13 residues long. CDR1 and CDR2 (germline): SGHNT, YYREEE (reference sequence). CDR3 region: CASAQSVNTEAFF. CDR3 bases: TGTGCCAGCGCCCAATCAGTGAACACTGAAGCTTTCTTT.

J is TRBJ2-2 and V is TRBV24-1, with D uncertain. The CDR3 is 15 residues long. Germline V lookup: CDR1 KGHDR, CDR2 SFDVKD. The V and J ends lost 3 bases and 2 bases respectively, with 9 bases between them. The CDR3 spells CATSDLGRNTGELFF. CDR3 coding DNA: TGTGCCACCAGTGATCTGGGCAGAAACACCGGGGAGCTGTTTTTT.

CDR3 sequence (DNA): TGTGCCAGCAGCTTAGGGGCCCAGGACTACGAGCAGTACTTC. It translates to CASSLGAQDYEQYF. This chain joins TRBV13 and TRBJ2-7; D not resolved. Germline V gives CDR1 PRHDT, CDR2 FYEKMQ (reference sequence). The CDR3 contains 14 residues. Trimming took 0 bases from V and 3 from J, leaving 9 bases between them.

This sequence joins TRBV3-1 (or the pseudogene TRBV3-2) and TRBJ2-3; 13 nucleotides agree with TRBD2. V lost 0 bases to trimming and J lost 3 bases; unmatched junction nucleotides: 6. Germline V lookup: CDR1 LGHDT, CDR2 YNNKEL (reference sequence). The CDR3 covers 18 residues. CDR3 protein: CASSQEPKTSGRTDTQYF. In nucleotides, the CDR3 is TGTGCCAGCAGCCAAGAACCGAAGACTAGCGGGAGGACAGATACGCAGTATTTT.

The chain carries TRBV4-1 and TRBJ2-3; possibly TRBD2 for D (6 bases). The CDR3 has 16 residues. Germline V gene sequence: CDR1 MGHRA, CDR2 YSYEKL. V lost 4 bases and J 0 bases, leaving 14 bases between the germline ends. CDR3 sequence: CASSPDGTLSTDTQYF. The DNA for the CDR3 is TGCGCCAGCAGCCCAGACGGGACTCTGAGCACAGATACGCAGTATTTT.

This sequence joins TRBV4-2 and TRBJ2-3; D is uncertain. Germline CDR1 LGHNA, CDR2 YNFKEQ. The V and J ends lost 2 bases and 2 bases respectively, with 14 bases between them. CDR3 length: 16 residues. For the CDR3, the DNA is TGTGCCAGCAGCCAATCCGTTGGAGAGACCACAGATACGCAGTATTTT. This codes for CASSQSVGETTDTQYF.

This sequence joins TRBV2 and TRBJ1-2; TRBD1 aligns across 8 bases. J gave up 1 base and V 5 bases, and 3 bases lay outside the gene matches. Germline CDR1 is SNHLY and CDR2 is FYNNEI. This CDR3 has 14 residues. The CDR3 protein is CASSPDRVNYGYTF. The CDR3 DNA follows: TGTGCCAGCAGTCCGGACAGGGTTAACTATGGCTACACCTTC.

The chain has TRBV3-1 (or the pseudogene TRBV3-2) and TRBJ2-2; TRBD2 agrees at 12 bases. The CDR3 is 18 residues long. Losses at the gene ends were 0 bases for V and 0 bases for J; bases not matched to a gene: 2. Germline V CDR1 and CDR2: LGHDT, YNNKEL (reference sequence). CDR3 protein: CASSQDPSGGANTGELFF. CDR3 in DNA: TGTGCCAGCAGCCAAGACCCTAGCGGGGGGGCGAACACCGGGGAGCTGTTTTTT.

The V call is TRBV10-3, the J call TRBJ1-3; 7 positions match TRBD1. The CDR3 covers 15 residues. CDR1 ENHRY and CDR2 SYGVKD come from the germline V gene. With V trimmed by 10 bases and J by 2 bases, 11 bases remained unmatched. CDR3 bases: TGTGCCACTGTCGACAGGGAGAGGGCTGGAAACACCATATATTTT. This translates into CATVDRERAGNTIYF.

The chain is built from TRBV6-5 and TRBJ1-3, with 10 bases that match TRBD1. Trimming took 5 bases from V and 7 from J; bases not matched to a gene: 2. Germline V CDR1 and CDR2: MNHEY, SVGAGI. The CDR3 sequence is 13 residues long. The chain's CDR3 is CASSRGQGNTIYF. DNA of the CDR3: TGTGCCAGCAGTCGGGGACAGGGGAACACCATATATTTT.

In its sample, this clone was seen once. The chain couples TRBV30 to TRBJ1-2; the D gene is possibly TRBD1 (6 bases). The CDR3 has 15 residues. CDR1 and CDR2 from the germline V gene are GTSNPN and SVGIG (reference sequence). Trimming took off 8 bases at V and 2 bases at J, with 21 bases between the two ends. The CDR3 protein is CAGEVYREENYGYTF. CDR3 DNA: TGTGCCGGTGAGGTTTACAGGGAAGAGAACTATGGCTACACCTTC.

The rearrangement joins TRBV3-1 (or the pseudogene TRBV3-2) to TRBJ1-1; D ambiguous. CDR1 and CDR2 (germline): LGHDT, YNNKEL (reference sequence). The V end lost 4 bases, the J end lost 7 bases, and 13 bases lay between the germline ends. The CDR3 totals 13 residues. The CDR3 DNA reads as TGTGCCAGCAGCCCCACCCCCACAGTTGAAGCTTTCTTT. This translates into CASSPTPTVEAFF.

The V call is TRBV5-4, the J call TRBJ1-1; 8 bases align to TRBD1. This CDR3 has 16 residues. The junction had 13 bases not matched to a gene; V was cut back by 4 bases and J by 5 bases. Germline loops: CDR1 SGHNT, CDR2 YYREEE (reference sequence). CDR3 amino acids: CASSAGQVTSRTEAFF. The CDR3 coding sequence is TGTGCCAGCAGCGCGGGACAGGTGACTTCGAGAACTGAAGCTTTCTTT.

The chain joins TRBV9 to TRBJ2-7; D may be TRBD2 (6 bases). Germline assignment: CDR1 SGDLS and CDR2 YYNGEE. V lost 2 bases to trimming and J lost 2 bases, with 17 bases between them. The CDR3 has 16 amino acids. CDR3 sequence: CASSVTGTPGTYEQYF. CDR3 coding DNA: TGTGCCAGCAGCGTGACCGGGACTCCGGGCACCTACGAGCAGTACTTC.

In this sample, this clone turned up once. J is TRBJ1-1 and V is TRBV19, with 7 bases identical to TRBD1. J was trimmed by 4 bases and V by 5 bases; bases with no gene match: 4. The germline V gene has CDR1 LNHDA and CDR2 SQIVND (reference sequence). CDR3 size: 13 residues. The CDR3 DNA reads TGTGCCAGTAGTCTCAGGGGGATCACTGAAGCTTTCTTT. Translating it yields CASSLRGITEAFF.

The chain recombines TRBV10-2 with TRBJ2-2; TRBD1 is a possible D gene (6 bases). The CDR3 consists of 16 residues. Deletions cut 3 bases from V and 6 bases from J, with 17 bases between. Germline CDR1 WSHSY, CDR2 SAAADI. The CDR3 is CASSETGLLSPGELFF. The CDR3 DNA reads as TGCGCCAGCAGTGAAACAGGGCTTCTCTCACCCGGGGAGCTGTTTTTT.